The TCR beta chain described here comes from a study of OX40 agonist ivuxolimab in advanced cancers. Looking at the study overall: From 23 to 79 years was the age range, with a mean of around 57 years, and over 70% were male.

CDR3 length equals 13 residues. V was clipped by 3 bases and J by 7 bases, with 12 bases between them. Germline-derived CDR1 and CDR2 are MNHEY and SMNVEV (reference sequence). The repertoire was sequenced with immunoSEQ multiplex PCR; TCRdb's copy has only in-frame clones and lacks some. The sample lists approximately 51,000 clones, around 77% occurring once. The receptor was isolated from an adult with an advanced solid tumor such as melanoma, head and neck, liver or kidney cancer. The material sequenced was CD4+ or CD8+ T cells sorted from blood, taken in a trial of the OX40 agonist ivuxolimab. This rearrangement joins TRBV27 to TRBJ1-2; no reliable D call. The CDR3 is CASSFAPGSGYTF. Here the CDR3 DNA reads TGTGCCAGCAGTTTCGCACCGGGGTCTGGCTACACCTTC.